This T cell receptor beta chain stems from a study of cytomegalovirus exposure and HLA in healthy donors. Whole-study findings and limits: Cytomegalovirus-associated status was assigned to fewer than 200 TCR beta chains.

The protocol was immunoSEQ multiplex PCR, while the TCRdb copy is restricted to in-frame clones and leaves out a portion. The sample carries tens of thousands of clones, 94% recorded once. About this clone: Antigen specificity is unknown.

These donors were members of the roughly 110-subject validation cohort, a group separate from the approximately 700-subject first cohort. Germline lookup yields CDR1 MNHEY and CDR2 SMNVEV (reference sequence). CDR3 size: 14 residues. With V trimmed by 3 bases and J by 5 bases, 5 bases remained unmatched. The chain uses TRBV27 and TRBJ2-5, with 8 nucleotides matching TRBD2. Sequencing used PBMCs. The TCR was taken from a man between 18 and 35 years old in good health and CMV-seropositive. CDR3 coding DNA: TGTGCCAGCAGTTTGTCCGGGACTAGGGAGACCCAGTACTTC. Its translation: CASSLSGTRETQYF.